This T cell receptor beta chain was obtained from a study of cytomegalovirus exposure and HLA in healthy donors. Across the whole study: Out of 350 to 400 genotyped donors, about 80% belonged to the Caucasian-associated ancestry cluster. The study, taken as a whole, reports: Researchers reported that a few CMV-associated chains were confirmed in vitro as CMV antigen-specific. Most CMV-associated TCR beta chains were later found to appear HLA-restricted.

The trim removed 9 bases at V and 5 bases at J, leaving 6 bases unmatched. The CDR3 runs to 13 residues. The V gene's germline CDR1 is LNHDA and CDR2 SQIVND (reference sequence). This PCR relied on a set of 60 Vbeta primers and 13 Jbeta primers. How the authors handled the data: Later reanalysis found around 84 million unique TCR beta chains, 10 million to 14 million of them shared. Profiling relied on immunoSEQ multiplex PCR, and the TCRdb table lists in-frame clones only, not all of them. V and J calls and clone size are as listed in that table; D and trimming were resolved from the DNA. The table includes some 170,000 clones, roughly 79% detected once. This clone was seen only once. Its antigen is unidentified.

The sequenced sample was PBMCs. The TCR sequence derives from a woman younger than 30 in good health and CMV-seropositive. The V and J genes are TRBV19 and TRBJ1-5, with 8 nucleotides matching TRBD1. The CDR3 coding sequence is TGTGCCAGACCGACAGGGGAGGATCAGCCCCAGCATTTT. Amino acids: CARPTGEDQPQHF.